The 24 T cell receptor beta chains below all came from one sample that was sequenced in a study of T cell responses to AZD1222 COVID-19 vaccine. Produced via immunoSEQ multiplex PCR; TCRdb's table is partial and in-frame only. The top ten hold about a sixth of the sample, which has tens of thousands of clones, 75% to 90% seen once. The starting material was peripheral blood, obtained 28 days after the second AZD1222 dose. The receptor source for this set is an adult who received the AZD1222 COVID-19 vaccine.

This clone is medium-sized. The genes are TRBV27 and TRBJ1-5, with D possibly matching TRBD1 (5 bases). The ends were cut back, 5 bases at V and 6 bases at J, with 14 bases in the middle. The CDR3 extends over 14 amino acids. CDR1 and CDR2 (germline): MNHEY, SMNVEV (reference sequence). Written as DNA, the CDR3 is TGTGCCAGCAGTCGGGGCCCCTTTGGTCAGCCCCAGCATTTT. Its protein is CASSRGPFGQPQHF.

This clone was observed once. The chain uses TRBV4-1 and TRBJ1-4, with 9 bases fitting TRBD1. Germline V gives CDR1 MGHRA, CDR2 YSYEKL. V shed 5 bases and J 1 base; nucleotides not matched to a gene: 5. The CDR3 is made up of 16 amino acids. The CDR3 here is CASSNKDRGTNEKLFF. CDR3 DNA sequence: TGCGCCAGCAGCAATAAGGACAGGGGAACTAATGAAAAACTGTTTTTT.

The V gene is TRBV5-1, the J gene TRBJ2-7; D is unclear. Germline loops: CDR1 SGHRS, CDR2 YFSETQ. V lost 0 bases to trimming and J lost 1 base, with 8 bases between them. CDR3 size: 14 residues. The DNA of the CDR3 is TGCGCCAGCAGCTTGGAGCAGTCGTCCTACGAGCAGTACTTC. Its translation is CASSLEQSSYEQYF.

The chain couples TRBV25-1 to TRBJ1-1; TRBD1 agrees at 8 bases. The CDR3 has 13 amino acids. The V gene's germline CDR1 is MGHDK and CDR2 SYGVNS. V lost 3 bases to trimming and J lost 9 bases; unmatched junction nucleotides: 6. This chain's CDR3 is CASSEAGQGQAFF. CDR3 nucleotides: TGTGCCAGCAGTGAGGCCGGACAGGGCCAAGCTTTCTTT.

CDR3 nucleotide sequence: TGTGCCATCAGGGACGTAGTCTCTGGGGCCAACGTCCTGACTTTC. Translated, it gives CAIRDVVSGANVLTF. The V gene is TRBV10-3, the J gene TRBJ2-6; no clear D. The V gene lost 6 bases and the J gene lost 0 bases, with 9 bases spanning the gap. This CDR3 has 15 amino acids. CDR1 ENHRY and CDR2 SYGVKD come from the germline V gene.

The rearrangement joins TRBV15 to TRBJ1-3; D is uncertain. This CDR3 region has 16 residues. The V gene lost 3 bases and the J gene lost 3 bases, with 15 bases spanning the gap. CDR1 is LNHNV and CDR2 is YYDKDF in the germline V gene (reference sequence). In nucleotides, the CDR3 is TGTGCCACCAGCAGGGACCCCCGGGAGGGTGGAAACACCATATATTTT. Amino acid sequence: CATSRDPREGGNTIYF.

The V and J genes are TRBV5-6 and TRBJ2-5; D gene ambiguous. Germline assignment: CDR1 SGHDT and CDR2 YYEEEE. Trimming pared 0 bases from V and 5 bases from J, leaving 8 bases between. This CDR3 is built from 13 residues. CDR3 sequence: CASSLVLSETQYF. The CDR3 DNA sequence: TGTGCCAGCAGCTTGGTCCTAAGCGAGACCCAGTACTTC.

The J gene is TRBJ1-6, the V gene TRBV27; the D gene is possibly TRBD1 (6 bases). Germline assignment: CDR1 MNHEY and CDR2 SMNVEV (reference sequence). Trimming pared 5 bases from V and 10 bases from J, leaving 15 bases between. The CDR3 runs 14 residues. The CDR3 loop is CASSRRQEISPLHF. The CDR3 DNA reads as TGTGCCAGCAGTCGGCGACAGGAAATCTCACCCCTCCACTTT.

The chain has TRBV28 and TRBJ1-3; D remains unclear. The germline CDR1 and CDR2 sequences are MDHEN and SYDVKM. V shed 3 bases and J shed 4 bases, with 7 bases lying between them. The CDR3 contains 13 residues. CDR3 protein: CASSFLVGNTIYF. The CDR3 DNA sequence: TGTGCCAGCAGTTTTTTGGTCGGAAACACCATATATTTT. The whole variable domain, remainder taken from reference TRBV28 and TRBJ1-3, is DVKVTQSSRYLVKRTGEKVFLECVQDMDHENMFWYRQDPGLGLRLIYFSYDVKMKEKGDIPEGYSVSREKKERFSLILESASTNQTSMYLCASSFLVGNTIYFGEGSWLTVV.

The chain couples TRBV6-6 to TRBJ2-2, with D possibly being TRBD2 (5 bases). Germline assignment: CDR1 MNHNY and CDR2 SVGAGI (reference sequence). V was trimmed by 5 bases and J by 4 bases, leaving 11 bases between them. This CDR3 comprises 14 residues. The CDR3 DNA sequence: TGTGCCAGCAGTCTACTAGACCGCACCGGGGAGCTGTTTTTT. This translates into CASSLLDRTGELFF.

This chain joins TRBV19 and TRBJ1-3; no reliable D call. This CDR3 spans 13 amino acids. Germline CDR1 and CDR2: LNHDA and SQIVND (reference sequence). V lost 9 bases to trimming and J lost 1 base, with 10 bases between them. The CDR3 nucleotides are TGTGCCAGCAGACATGCTTCTGGAAACACCATATATTTT. Translation: CASRHASGNTIYF.

This chain links TRBV2 with TRBJ2-7; 8 nucleotides align to TRBD2. The ends lost 4 bases at V and 0 bases at J; junction bases unmatched: 2. This CDR3 has 14 amino acids. Per the germline V gene, CDR1 is SNHLY and CDR2 is FYNNEI. This CDR3 is CASSGAGDSYEQYF. The CDR3 bases are TGTGCCAGCAGTGGAGCGGGGGACTCCTACGAGCAGTACTTC.

V gene TRBV9 combines with J gene TRBJ2-7, with 7 positions matching TRBD1. V gave up 0 bases and J gave up 2 bases; unmatched junction bases: 8. This CDR3 is built from 16 residues. Germline assignment: CDR1 SGDLS and CDR2 YYNGEE. Here the CDR3 reads CASSVGGRTGTYEQYF. The CDR3 DNA is TGTGCCAGCAGCGTAGGAGGACGGACAGGCACCTACGAGCAGTACTTC.

The chain has TRBV3-1 (or the pseudogene TRBV3-2) and TRBJ1-1; tentatively, D is TRBD1 (5 bases). CDR1 and CDR2 from the germline V gene are LGHDT and YNNKEL (reference sequence). V dropped 6 bases and J dropped 0 bases, with 11 bases sitting between them. CDR3 length: 14 residues. The CDR3 region is CASRPRQLNTEAFF. The CDR3 bases are TGTGCCAGCAGGCCCCGACAGCTGAACACTGAAGCTTTCTTT.

This clone occurred a few times. This chain uses TRBV29-1 with TRBJ2-3, with D possibly TRBD1 on 5 matching bases. V was clipped by 0 bases and J by 4 bases, with 17 bases between them. The CDR3 spans 16 residues. CDR1 SQVTM and CDR2 ANQGSEA come from the germline V gene. CDR3: CSVEDPRRARADTQYF. In DNA form, the CDR3 reads TGCAGCGTTGAAGATCCTCGCAGGGCTCGAGCAGATACGCAGTATTTT.

Concerning this clone: Other DNA sequences in the sample encode the same CDR3. The chain is built from TRBV12-3 or TRBV12-4 and TRBJ2-7; tentative D call: TRBD2 (5 bases). This CDR3 has 12 amino acids. V was shortened by 3 bases and J by 3 bases, with 6 bases between the two germline ends. CDR3 sequence: CASSFRGYEQYF. CDR3 sequence (DNA): TGTGCCAGCAGTTTTCGGGGCTACGAGCAGTACTTC.

V gene TRBV5-6 combines with J gene TRBJ1-1, with D perhaps TRBD1 (5 bases). Germline CDR1 is SGHDT and CDR2 is YYEEEE. Deletions cut 5 bases from V and 0 bases from J, with 14 bases between. The CDR3 sequence is 15 residues long. The CDR3 DNA reads TGTGCCAGCAGTTCCTGGGGCAGGCTGAACACTGAAGCTTTCTTT. Translation gives CASSSWGRLNTEAFF.

The gene calls are TRBV3-1 (or the pseudogene TRBV3-2) and TRBJ2-1; the D gene is possibly TRBD2 (5 bases). Trimming removed 4 bases at V and 1 base at J, with 17 bases between. CDR1 and CDR2 from the germline V gene are LGHDT and YNNKEL (reference sequence). CDR3 length: 17 residues. The CDR3 loop is CASSPPLGTTSYNEQFF. The CDR3 DNA follows: TGTGCCAGCAGCCCCCCACTAGGAACTACATCCTACAATGAGCAGTTCTTC.

This chain uses TRBV7-8 with TRBJ1-3; TRBD1 agrees at 7 bases. Trimming removed 5 bases from V and 4 bases from J; junction bases left unmatched: 5. The germline gives CDR1 SGHVS, CDR2 FQNEAQ. This CDR3 has 14 amino acids. This chain's CDR3 is CASSPGQPGNTIYF. CDR3 in DNA: TGTGCCAGCAGCCCGGGACAGCCAGGAAACACCATATATTTT.

The gene calls are TRBV19 and TRBJ2-3; D remains ambiguous. Between the trimmed V and J ends, which lost 5 bases and 2 bases, there was a span of 8 bases. The CDR3 has 13 residues. Germline V lookup: CDR1 LNHDA, CDR2 SQIVND (reference sequence). The CDR3 region has the DNA TGTGCCAGTAGTTCCTCATACACAGATACGCAGTATTTT. Protein product: CASSSSYTDTQYF. Drawing the rest from reference TRBV19 and TRBJ2-3, the complete variable domain is DGGITQSPKYLFRKEGQNVTLSCEQNLNHDAMYWYRQDPGQGLRLIYYSQIVNDFQKGDIAEGYSVSREKKESFPLTVTSAQKNPTAFYLCASSSSYTDTQYFGPGTRLTVL.

This clone appeared a single time. V usage is TRBV30 and J usage is TRBJ1-2; D gene unclear. Germline V gene data show CDR1 as GTSNPN and CDR2 as SVGIG (reference sequence). Trimming removed 0 bases from V and 7 bases from J, with 6 bases in between. The CDR3 loop spans 11 amino acids. CDR3 sequence (DNA): TGTGCCTGGAGTGTCCCGGGTGGCTACACCTTC. Amino acids: CAWSVPGGYTF.

The rearrangement uses TRBV3-1 (or the pseudogene TRBV3-2) and TRBJ1-1, with a possible D match to TRBD1 (5 bases). Germline assignment: CDR1 LGHDT and CDR2 YNNKEL (reference sequence). Trimming stripped 5 bases from V and 0 bases from J, with 16 bases between. The CDR3 has 16 residues. The CDR3 protein is CASSGSPGPLNTEAFF. As DNA, the CDR3 is TGTGCCAGCAGCGGGTCCCCGGGACCATTGAACACTGAAGCTTTCTTT.

The rearrangement joins TRBV12-3 or TRBV12-4 to TRBJ1-1, with D perhaps matching TRBD1 (5 bases). Trimming shortened V by 6 bases and J by 12 bases, and 17 bases separated the two germline ends. CDR3 length equals 12 residues. The CDR3 coding sequence is TGTGCCAGCAGACCGGGCAGGGAGAAGACTTTCTTT. It is translated as CASRPGREKTFF.

This rearrangement joins TRBV15 to TRBJ2-1; no clear D. V lost 0 bases and J 7 bases, leaving 7 bases between the germline ends. Germline V lookup: CDR1 LNHNV, CDR2 YYDKDF (reference sequence). The CDR3 totals 13 residues. The DNA for the CDR3 is TGTGCCACCAGCAGAGACGGTTGGAATGAGCAGTTCTTC. It specifies CATSRDGWNEQFF.